This is a list of T cell receptor beta chains from one sample in a study of blood T cell repertoires in COVID-19. The assay was immunoSEQ multiplex PCR, and TCRdb's table has in-frame clones only and misses some. The sample carries 150,000 to 200,000 clones, 76% recorded once. The sequencing input was peripheral blood. The receptors derive from a woman aged 45-60 years with active or convalescent COVID-19. CDR3s include the opening cysteine and the closing phenylalanine or tryptophan. D genes are given only for firm matches. Only part of the rows carry a size: once, few, many, or a class if the clone is expanded.

CDR3 protein | CDR3 DNA | V gene | clone size | J gene | D gene
CASSPWTSGSEQFF | TGTGCCAGCAGCCCCTGGACTAGCGGGAGTGAGCAGTTCTTC | TRBV3-1/TRBV3-2 | NA | TRBJ2-1 | TRBD2
CASSLGRGAYEQYF | TGTGCCAGCAGCTTAGGCAGGGGCGCCTACGAGCAGTACTTC | TRBV7-2 | NA | TRBJ2-7 | NA
CAISVQADSPLHF | TGTGCCATCAGTGTTCAAGCGGATTCACCCCTCCACTTT | TRBV10-3 | NA | TRBJ1-6 | NA
CASSPRDRDQPQHF | TGTGCCAGTAGCCCAAGGGACAGGGATCAGCCCCAGCATTTT | TRBV19 | NA | TRBJ1-5 | TRBD1
CASSKELSRGQGLGYGYTF | TGTGCCAGCAGCAAAGAGCTCTCGCGCGGACAGGGTTTAGGCTATGGCTACACCTTC | TRBV21-1 | NA | TRBJ1-2 | NA
CSVAVMNTEAFF | TGCAGCGTTGCAGTTATGAACACTGAAGCTTTCTTT | TRBV29-1 | few | TRBJ1-1 | NA
CASSPLLAGGEQFF | TGCGCCAGCAGCCCGCTACTAGCGGGAGGGGAGCAGTTCTTC | TRBV4-3 | NA | TRBJ2-1 | TRBD2
CASRGPRGTEAFF | TGTGCCAGCCGTGGTCCCAGGGGGACTGAAGCTTTCTTT | TRBV2 | NA | TRBJ1-1 | TRBD1
CAWMPLANYNEQFF | TGTGCCTGGATGCCACTAGCAAACTACAATGAGCAGTTCTTC | TRBV30 | NA | TRBJ2-1 | NA
CASRPRFLSYEQYF | TGCGCCAGCCGCCCCCGGTTCCTCTCCTACGAGCAGTACTTC | TRBV10-2 | NA | TRBJ2-7 | NA
CAARDLSYEQYF | TGTGCCGCCCGGGATCTCTCCTACGAGCAGTACTTC | TRBV6-5 | NA | TRBJ2-7 | NA
CASSLYIGGVEQYF | TGTGCCAGCAGTTTATATATAGGGGGGGTCGAGCAGTACTTC | TRBV27 | few | TRBJ2-7 | NA
CASSIDRVLYGYTF | TGTGCCAGCAGCATCGACAGGGTCTTGTATGGCTACACCTTC | TRBV7-2 | few | TRBJ1-2 | TRBD1
CASSFPGQAQETQYF | TGTGCCAGCAGCTTCCCGGGACAGGCACAAGAGACCCAGTACTTC | TRBV5-6 | NA | TRBJ2-5 | TRBD1
CASSPTGVRPAYEQYF | TGTGCCAGCAGCCCAACCGGGGTCAGGCCCGCCTACGAGCAGTACTTC | TRBV7-8 | NA | TRBJ2-7 | NA
CASSSPTAFYYGYTF | TGTGCCAGCAGCTCTCCGACAGCATTTTACTATGGCTACACCTTC | TRBV7-2 | few | TRBJ1-2 | NA
CASSPRGGATGELFF | TGTGCCAGCAGCCCCCGGGGGGGGGCCACCGGGGAGCTGTTTTTT | TRBV11-2 | NA | TRBJ2-2 | TRBD2
CASSPWTGGGTEAFF | TGCGCCAGCAGCCCCTGGACAGGGGGAGGCACTGAAGCTTTCTTT | TRBV5-1 | NA | TRBJ1-1 | TRBD1
CVSSLVILAVNEQFF | TGTGTCAGCAGCTTAGTAATCCTAGCGGTTAATGAGCAGTTCTTC | TRBV7-2 | NA | TRBJ2-1 | TRBD2
CASSVVAGHNSPLHF | TGTGCCAGCAGCGTAGTGGCAGGCCATAATTCACCCCTCCACTTT | TRBV9 | NA | TRBJ1-6 | NA
CASSLDRAFSYEQYF | TGTGCCAGCAGCTTGGACAGGGCCTTTTCCTACGAGCAGTACTTC | TRBV5-8 | NA | TRBJ2-7 | NA
CASSPSRLAGVYSYNEQFF | TGTGCCAGCAGCCCTAGTCGGCTAGCGGGAGTGTACTCCTACAATGAGCAGTTCTTC | TRBV9 | NA | TRBJ2-1 | TRBD2
CASRSGTGHDEQYF | TGTGCCAGCAGATCCGGGACAGGGCACGACGAGCAGTACTTC | TRBV5-4 | NA | TRBJ2-7 | TRBD1
CASSAGTKRIF | TGTGCCAGCAGCGCCGGGACTAAGAGGATCTTC | TRBV7-6 | once | TRBJ2-1 | TRBD2
CASSPGRWATGELFF | TGTGCCAGCAGCCCCGGCAGGTGGGCCACCGGGGAGCTGTTTTTT | TRBV5-4 | NA | TRBJ2-2 | NA
CASSQDGLAGGLETQYF | TGCGCCAGCAGCCAAGATGGTCTAGCGGGAGGGCTCGAGACCCAGTACTTC | TRBV4-1 | NA | TRBJ2-5 | TRBD2
CASSPGRDYGYTF | TGTGCCAGCAGCCCTGGACGGGATTATGGCTACACCTTC | TRBV5-4 | NA | TRBJ1-2 | NA
CASNRGSNEKLFF | TGTGCCAGCAATCGAGGGTCTAATGAAAAACTGTTTTTT | TRBV7-2 | NA | TRBJ1-4 | NA
CASSRIGGTGEKLFF | TGTGCCAGCAGTCGTATTGGGGGCACGGGGGAAAAACTGTTTTTT | TRBV5-5 | NA | TRBJ1-4 | NA
CASSLDHRELFF | TGCGCCAGCAGCTTGGACCACAGGGAGCTGTTTTTT | TRBV5-1 | few | TRBJ2-2 | NA
CASSLRLAGGTDTQYF | TGTGCCAGCAGTTTACGACTAGCGGGGGGCACAGATACGCAGTATTTT | TRBV27 | NA | TRBJ2-3 | TRBD2